The clone carrying this T cell receptor beta chain was seen just once. The sample belongs to a study of OX40 agonist ivuxolimab in advanced cancers. About the study: The patients' treatment was ivuxolimab, an agonistic anti-OX40 (CD134) antibody. Patients in the trial were receiving intravenous ivuxolimab every 2 weeks, at doses of 0.01 to 10 mg/kg. Treatment received earlier with anti-PD-1, anti-PD-L1 or anti-CTLA-4 agents was allowed, and more than 35% had some.

The timepoints at which blood was sampled were baseline, cycle 4 day 1, and cycle 7 day 1. Repertoires were generated with immunoSEQ multiplex PCR, while TCRdb's copy carries only in-frame clones and drops some. Among about 64,000 clones listed, about 86% were seen once. Germline CDR1 and CDR2: SGHAT and FQNNGV. The CDR3 is 15 amino acids. The V and J ends lost 1 base and 6 bases respectively, with 12 bases between them. The genes are TRBV11-2 and TRBJ2-2; perhaps TRBD1 as D (6 bases). This sequence was found in an adult with an advanced solid tumor such as melanoma, head and neck, liver or kidney cancer. Material: CD4+ or CD8+ T cells sorted from blood, obtained in a trial of the OX40 agonist ivuxolimab. CDR3 in DNA: TGTGCCAGCAGCTTAGGGGTAGGGGGTGCCGGGGAGCTGTTTTTT. It translates to CASSLGVGGAGELFF.